These 16 T cell receptor beta chains were all obtained from the same sample, sequenced in a study of blood T cell repertoires in COVID-19. Assay: immunoSEQ multiplex PCR; the TCRdb copy retains only in-frame clones and omits some. The sample consists of fewer than 250,000 clones, around 90% of them appearing once. The sequencing input was PBMCs or T cells enriched from blood (not recorded which). These receptors came from a woman in her 30s who had been exposed to COVID-19.

The V gene is TRBV3-1 (or the pseudogene TRBV3-2), the J gene TRBJ2-7; 7 bases align to TRBD2. Germline CDR1 reads LGHDT; CDR2 reads YNNKEL (reference sequence). The CDR3 has 16 amino acids. V was pared by 0 bases and J by 3 bases, with 8 bases of the junction left unmatched. Here the CDR3 DNA reads TGTGCCAGCAGCCAAGAACGAAGCGGGGACCGCTACGAGCAGTACTTC. Its protein is CASSQERSGDRYEQYF.

V is TRBV29-1 and J is TRBJ1-4, with a possible D match to TRBD1 (5 bases). V gave up 7 bases and J gave up 5 bases, with 14 bases separating them. From germline, CDR1 is SQVTM and CDR2 ANQGSEA. The CDR3 spans 13 residues. The DNA for the CDR3 is TGCAGCGCTACGGGGGTTACGAATGAAAAACTGTTTTTT. Its translation: CSATGVTNEKLFF.

This clone was seen only a few times. The gene calls are TRBV30 and TRBJ1-4, with D possibly TRBD1 on 5 matching bases. The CDR3 extends over 17 amino acids. Trimming removed 2 bases at V and 5 bases at J, with 21 bases between. Per the germline V gene, CDR1 is GTSNPN and CDR2 is SVGIG (reference sequence). CDR3 bases: TGTGCCTGGAGTCCTACCCCCGTCGGAGGGGCAAATGAAAAACTGTTTTTT. It encodes CAWSPTPVGGANEKLFF.

The gene calls are TRBV5-1 and TRBJ2-7; tentative D call: TRBD2 (6 bases). The V and J ends lost 2 bases and 0 bases respectively, with 9 bases between them. Germline assignment: CDR1 SGHRS and CDR2 YFSETQ. CDR3 length: 14 amino acids. CDR3 nucleotide sequence: TGCGCCAGCAGCTTTGTGGGAGGCTCCTACGAGCAGTACTTC. This translates into CASSFVGGSYEQYF.

This clone was counted many times. The V gene is TRBV5-4, the J gene TRBJ1-2; TRBD1 matches 8 bases. J was trimmed by 5 bases and V by 4 bases; bases with no gene match: 4. The CDR3 loop spans 13 amino acids. The germline CDR1 and CDR2 sequences are SGHNT and YYREEE (reference sequence). CDR3 sequence: CASSIQGEYGYTF. CDR3 bases: TGTGCCAGCAGCATACAGGGGGAATATGGCTACACCTTC.

The V call is TRBV7-9, the J call TRBJ2-7, with D uncertain. This CDR3 has 15 amino acids. Deletions cut 5 bases from V and 0 bases from J, with 14 bases between. The germline V gene has CDR1 SEHNR and CDR2 FQNEAQ (reference sequence). The CDR3 region is CASSPAPRSSYEQYF. Written as DNA, the CDR3 is TGTGCCAGCAGCCCGGCCCCTAGGAGCTCCTACGAGCAGTACTTC.

The genes are TRBV5-1 and TRBJ2-2; 8 nucleotides match TRBD1. The junction had 8 bases not matched to a gene; V was cut back by 4 bases and J by 6 bases. This CDR3 is built from 15 residues. Per the germline V gene, CDR1 is SGHRS and CDR2 is YFSETQ. CDR3 nucleotides: TGCGCCAGCAGCACCTCGACAGGGGAGGCCGGGGAGCTGTTTTTT. It encodes CASSTSTGEAGELFF.

The genes are TRBV24-1 and TRBJ2-3, with TRBD2 matching over 8 bases. This CDR3 is built from 18 residues. Germline assignment: CDR1 KGHDR and CDR2 SFDVKD. V lost 3 bases to trimming and J lost 1 base; unmatched junction nucleotides: 11. The CDR3 reads CATSDPRGGALGTDTQYF. CDR3 nucleotide sequence: TGTGCCACCAGTGATCCCCGGGGGGGGGCTTTAGGCACAGATACGCAGTATTTT.

This clone came up a few times. The chain recombines TRBV10-1 with TRBJ2-2, with D perhaps TRBD1 (5 bases). Trimming stripped 4 bases from V and 6 bases from J, with 21 bases between. The length of the CDR3 is 17 residues. Germline loops: CDR1 WNHNN, CDR2 SYGVQD (reference sequence). The CDR3 spells CASSGGRTIDPSGELFF. In DNA form, the CDR3 reads TGCGCCAGCAGTGGAGGCAGGACAATAGACCCGTCCGGGGAGCTGTTTTTT.

This CDR3 is CASSLGALQETQYF. The CDR3 nucleotides are TGTGCCAGCAGCTTAGGGGCTTTACAAGAGACCCAGTACTTC. The rearrangement links TRBV11-2 to TRBJ2-5; D remains ambiguous. Trimming shortened V by 1 base and J by 2 bases, and 8 bases separated the two germline ends. Germline V gene data show CDR1 as SGHAT and CDR2 as FQNNGV. This CDR3 contains 14 residues.

This chain joins TRBV5-1 and TRBJ1-2, with 7 bases fitting TRBD1. The germline V gene encodes CDR1 SGHRS and CDR2 YFSETQ. CDR3 length equals 14 residues. With V trimmed by 4 bases and J by 4 bases, 7 bases remained unmatched. The CDR3 sequence: CASSHEPGGYGYTF. The CDR3 nucleotides read TGCGCCAGCAGCCACGAACCAGGGGGCTATGGCTACACCTTC.

This chain uses TRBV29-1 with TRBJ2-3, with D perhaps TRBD2 (5 bases). Trimming stripped 5 bases from V and 0 bases from J, with 15 bases between. Germline CDR1 and CDR2: SQVTM and ANQGSEA. The CDR3 contains 15 residues. The CDR3: CSVKKTGSSTDTQYF. The CDR3, as DNA: TGCAGCGTTAAGAAGACGGGGAGTAGCACAGATACGCAGTATTTT.

This clone was observed a single time. At the DNA level, this CDR3 is encoded by other sequences in the same sample as well. V usage is TRBV5-1 and J usage is TRBJ1-5, with unresolved D. Germline assignment: CDR1 SGHRS and CDR2 YFSETQ. Deletions cut 0 bases from V and 4 bases from J, with 5 bases between. The CDR3 spans 13 residues. The chain's CDR3 is CASSLAGNQPQHF. For the CDR3, the DNA is TGCGCCAGCAGCTTGGCCGGGAATCAGCCCCAGCATTTT.

This rearrangement joins TRBV3-1 (or the pseudogene TRBV3-2) to TRBJ1-1, with D maybe TRBD1 (5 bases). Germline V gives CDR1 LGHDT, CDR2 YNNKEL (reference sequence). V was trimmed by 4 bases and J by 2 bases, leaving 11 bases between them. The length of the CDR3 is 14 residues. CDR3 protein: CASSPGTVNTEAFF. DNA for the CDR3: TGTGCCAGCAGCCCGGGGACTGTTAACACTGAAGCTTTCTTT.

Concerning this clone: Other DNA variants within this sample encode the same CDR3. The CDR3 bases are TGTGCCAGCAGCCTTAGCGTGGGGGGGCAAAACATTCAGTACTTC. Protein product: CASSLSVGGQNIQYF. The V call is TRBV7-2, the J call TRBJ2-4; tentatively, D is TRBD2 (7 bases). The V and J ends lost 5 bases and 5 bases respectively, with 16 bases between them. The CDR3 consists of 15 residues. CDR1 and CDR2 (germline): SGHTA, FQGNSA. The full variable domain, its missing parts supplied by reference TRBV7-2 and TRBJ2-4, is GAGVSQSPSNKVTEKGKDVELRCDPISGHTALYWYRQSLGQGLEFLIYFQGNSAPDKSGLPSDRFSAERTGGSVSTLTIQRTQQEDSAVYLCASSLSVGGQNIQYFGAGTRLSVL.

This chain joins TRBV5-1 and TRBJ1-1; D is undetermined. The CDR3 spans 12 residues. The V end was cut by 2 bases, the J end by 4 bases, with 6 bases between. From germline, CDR1 is SGHRS and CDR2 YFSETQ. Here the CDR3 reads CASSFEGTEAFF. The CDR3 bases are TGCGCCAGCAGCTTCGAGGGCACTGAAGCTTTCTTT.